This paragraph reports one T cell receptor beta chain. The data originate from a study of blood T cell repertoires in COVID-19. As for the study in general: COVID-19 samples from acute and convalescent phases originated in the United States, Italy and Spain. Nucleic acid was either cDNA or gDNA, and it came from T cells, B-cell-depleted T cells, or PBMCs.

In the original analysis: Amplification from reference gene primers served as the basis for estimated nucleated cell counts. Method: immunoSEQ multiplex PCR; TCRdb's copy keeps in-frame clones and lacks some. V, J and clone size reflect that table, while D and trimming were determined from the DNA. Of around 99,000 clones listed, around 80% were seen once; the top ten hold roughly 8.2%. The CDR3 covers 14 residues. Germline assignment: CDR1 MDHEN and CDR2 SYDVKM. The junction had 3 bases not matched to a gene; V was cut back by 5 bases and J by 0 bases. Sequences were obtained from peripheral blood. The clonotype was recovered from a man aged 50 to 59 who had recovered from COVID-19. The chain uses TRBV28 and TRBJ2-5; 7 nucleotides align to TRBD1. For the CDR3, the DNA is TGTGCCAGCAGTCGACAGGGACACCAAGAGACCCAGTACTTC. Its protein product is CASSRQGHQETQYF. The variable domain in full, with the rest retrieved from reference TRBV28 and TRBJ2-5, is DVKVTQSSRYLVKRTGEKVFLECVQDMDHENMFWYRQDPGLGLRLIYFSYDVKMKEKGDIPEGYSVSREKKERFSLILESASTNQTSMYLCASSRQGHQETQYFGPGTRLLVL.